This T cell receptor beta chain comes out of a study of blood T cell repertoires in COVID-19. Method: immunoSEQ multiplex PCR; TCRdb's copy keeps in-frame clones and lacks some. The sample yields more than 200,000 clones, roughly 80% seen once. The sample was peripheral blood. The receptor was isolated from a man aged 50-60 years with active or convalescent COVID-19.

The CDR3 spells CASSFLKGQGNGYTF. As DNA, the CDR3 is TGTGCCAGCAGCTTTCTTAAGGGACAGGGGAATGGCTACACCTTC. The rearrangement uses TRBV5-8 and TRBJ1-2; 10 positions match TRBD1. V shed 2 bases and J 6 bases; nucleotides not matched to a gene: 7. The V gene's germline CDR1 is SGHTS and CDR2 YDEGEE. CDR3 length: 15 residues.